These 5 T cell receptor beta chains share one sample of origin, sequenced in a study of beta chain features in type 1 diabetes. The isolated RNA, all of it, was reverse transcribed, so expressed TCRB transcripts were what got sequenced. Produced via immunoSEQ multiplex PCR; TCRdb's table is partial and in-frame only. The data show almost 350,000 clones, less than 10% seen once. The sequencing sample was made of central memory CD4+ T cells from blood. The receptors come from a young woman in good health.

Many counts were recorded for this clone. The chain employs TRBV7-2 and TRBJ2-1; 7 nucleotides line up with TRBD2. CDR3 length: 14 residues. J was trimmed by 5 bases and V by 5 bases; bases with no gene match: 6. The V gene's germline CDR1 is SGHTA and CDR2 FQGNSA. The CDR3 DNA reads TGTGCCAGCAGCCGCAAGAGCGGGGACAATGAGCAGTTCTTC. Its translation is CASSRKSGDNEQFF.

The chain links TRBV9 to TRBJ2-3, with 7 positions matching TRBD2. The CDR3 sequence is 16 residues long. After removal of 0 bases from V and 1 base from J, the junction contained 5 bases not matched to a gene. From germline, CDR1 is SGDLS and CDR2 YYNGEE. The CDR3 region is CASSVVGLDGTDTQYF. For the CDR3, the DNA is TGTGCCAGCAGCGTAGTCGGACTAGATGGCACAGATACGCAGTATTTT.

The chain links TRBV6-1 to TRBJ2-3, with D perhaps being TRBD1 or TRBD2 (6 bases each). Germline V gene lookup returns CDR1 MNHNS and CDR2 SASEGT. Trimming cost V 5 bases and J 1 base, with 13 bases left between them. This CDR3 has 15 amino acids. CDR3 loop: CASSTGAGRTDTQYF. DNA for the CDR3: TGTGCCAGCAGTACGGGGGCGGGACGCACAGATACGCAGTATTTT.

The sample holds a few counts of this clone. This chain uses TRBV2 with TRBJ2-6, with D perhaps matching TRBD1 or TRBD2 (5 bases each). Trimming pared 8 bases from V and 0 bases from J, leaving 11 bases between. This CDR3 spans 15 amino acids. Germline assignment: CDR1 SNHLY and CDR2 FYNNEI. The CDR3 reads CASSGLTSGANVLTF. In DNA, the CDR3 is TGTGCCAGCTCGGGGCTAACCTCTGGGGCCAACGTCCTGACTTTC.

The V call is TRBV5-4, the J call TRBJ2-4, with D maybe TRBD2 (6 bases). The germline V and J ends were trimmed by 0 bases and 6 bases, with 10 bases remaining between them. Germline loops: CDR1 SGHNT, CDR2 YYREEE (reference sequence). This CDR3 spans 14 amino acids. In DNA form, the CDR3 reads TGTGCCAGCAGCTTGGCAGGCGGGATAAACATTCAGTACTTC. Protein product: CASSLAGGINIQYF.